The clone carrying this T cell receptor (beta chain) was seen many times. TCRbeta library construction was performed incorporating unique molecular identifiers. TCRdb fed the PCR reads into MiXCR, producing one record per CDR3 protein. The data hold fewer than 350,000 distinct CDR3 sequences, with 10% observed a single time. The data are from a study of T-cell reconstitution after alpha-beta-depleted transplantation in children. V shed 3 bases and J shed 4 bases, with 6 bases lying between them. The CDR3 runs 12 residues. Germline V CDR1 and CDR2: DFQATT, SNEGSKA (reference sequence). The specimen was PBMCs, collected before TCRalphabeta/CD19-depleted stem cell transplant. The clonotype originates from a boy younger than two with acute myeloid leukemia, due to receive a stem cell transplant. The chain is built from TRBV20-1 and TRBJ2-2; unclear D gene. The CDR3 spells CSARNITGELFF. As DNA, the CDR3 is TGCAGTGCTAGGAACATCACCGGGGAGCTGTTTTTT.